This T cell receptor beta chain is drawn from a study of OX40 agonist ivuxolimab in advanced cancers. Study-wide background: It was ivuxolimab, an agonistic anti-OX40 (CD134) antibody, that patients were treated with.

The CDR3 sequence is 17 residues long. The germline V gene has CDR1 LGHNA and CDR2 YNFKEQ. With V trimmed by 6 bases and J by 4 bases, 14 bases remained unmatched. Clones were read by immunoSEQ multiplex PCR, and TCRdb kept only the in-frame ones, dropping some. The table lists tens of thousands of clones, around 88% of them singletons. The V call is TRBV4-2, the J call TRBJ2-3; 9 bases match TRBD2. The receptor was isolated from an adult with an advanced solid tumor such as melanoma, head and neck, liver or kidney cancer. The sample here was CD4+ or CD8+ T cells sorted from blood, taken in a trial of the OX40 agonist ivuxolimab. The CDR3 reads CASRALGWRGGSDTQYF. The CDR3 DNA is TGTGCCAGCAGAGCTTTGGGTTGGCGGGGGGGATCAGATACGCAGTATTTT.